Listed below are T cell receptor beta chains from one sample, sequenced in a study of vaccination effects on CD4 cells after COVID-19. The antigens these receptors bind are not known. The protocol was immunoSEQ multiplex PCR, while the TCRdb copy is restricted to in-frame clones and leaves out a portion. The sample yields roughly 41,000 clones, roughly 76% seen once. The sample in question was CD4+ T cells from PBMCs cultured with HCoV-OC43 spike peptides, obtained before COVID-19 vaccination. These receptors all come from a human donor who received a COVID-19 vaccine. The CDR3 runs from the conserved cysteine through the conserved F or W. A D gene is named only where the DNA matches it firmly. Clone size is not always given. Where it is, it says once, few, many or a class for expanded clones.

cdr3_nt: TGTGCCAGCAGCTCCCCCCCAGGAAAACTGTTTTTT
cdr3_aa: CASSSPPGKLFF
j_call: TRBJ1-4
d_call: .
v_call: TRBV7-9
clone_size: once

cdr3_nt: TGTGCCAGCAGCCCGCGGGGGGGCTTGGACAATGAGCAGTTCTTC
cdr3_aa: CASSPRGGLDNEQFF
j_call: TRBJ2-1
d_call: TRBD2
v_call: TRBV7-8
clone_size: .

cdr3_nt: TGTGCCAGCAGTTTAGTCGGAAGCTCCTACGAGCAGTACTTC
cdr3_aa: CASSLVGSSYEQYF
j_call: TRBJ2-7
d_call: .
v_call: TRBV28
clone_size: .

cdr3_nt: TGTGCCAGCAGACTTGCGGCCTCCCTACTCCATGAGCAGTTCTTC
cdr3_aa: CASRLAASLLHEQFF
j_call: TRBJ2-1
d_call: .
v_call: TRBV2
clone_size: .

cdr3_nt: TGTGCCAGCAGGTCCGGACTACATGAGCAGTTCTTC
cdr3_aa: CASRSGLHEQFF
j_call: TRBJ2-1
d_call: .
v_call: TRBV2
clone_size: .

cdr3_nt: TGTGCCAGCAGCTTAGCCTCCGGGACAGGGGGAGCGAATGAGCAGTTCTTC
cdr3_aa: CASSLASGTGGANEQFF
j_call: TRBJ2-1
d_call: TRBD1
v_call: TRBV11-2
clone_size: few

cdr3_nt: TGTGCCAGCAGCCTCGGGACTAGCGGCAGCAATGAGCAGTTCTTC
cdr3_aa: CASSLGTSGSNEQFF
j_call: TRBJ2-1
d_call: TRBD2
v_call: TRBV5-6
clone_size: .

cdr3_nt: TGTGCCAGCAGACCTTCCCGGACAGTTGTCTCTGGGGCCAACGTCCTGACTTTC
cdr3_aa: CASRPSRTVVSGANVLTF
j_call: TRBJ2-6
d_call: .
v_call: TRBV2
clone_size: .

cdr3_nt: TGTGCCAGCAGTTCTGCAGGGCCCTACAATCAGCCCCAGCATTTT
cdr3_aa: CASSSAGPYNQPQHF
j_call: TRBJ1-5
d_call: .
v_call: TRBV28
clone_size: .

cdr3_nt: TGTGCCAGCAGGTTCGACAGGGACTCACCCCTCCACTTT
cdr3_aa: CASRFDRDSPLHF
j_call: TRBJ1-6
d_call: TRBD1
v_call: TRBV6-5
clone_size: .

cdr3_nt: TGTGCCACCACCCGGGCGAGTTCCGGCTACACCTTC
cdr3_aa: CATTRASSGYTF
j_call: TRBJ1-2
d_call: .
v_call: TRBV28
clone_size: .

cdr3_nt: TGTGCCAGCAGCCGTGGACTAGCGGGGCGCACAGATACGCAGTATTTT
cdr3_aa: CASSRGLAGRTDTQYF
j_call: TRBJ2-3
d_call: TRBD2
v_call: TRBV2
clone_size: .

cdr3_nt: TGTGCCAGCCGCAGGGAGGGCGCAGATACGCAGTATTTT
cdr3_aa: CASRREGADTQYF
j_call: TRBJ2-3
d_call: TRBD2
v_call: TRBV6-5
clone_size: .

cdr3_nt: TGCGCCAGCAGCCCTTTACAGGGGACCGGGGAGCTGTTTTTT
cdr3_aa: CASSPLQGTGELFF
j_call: TRBJ2-2
d_call: TRBD1
v_call: TRBV4-3
clone_size: .

cdr3_nt: TGTGCCAGCTCGCAAGCGACACCCGGGAGATCCCTTGTGCCCCTCCACTTT
cdr3_aa: CASSQATPGRSLVPLHF
j_call: TRBJ1-6
d_call: .
v_call: TRBV18
clone_size: .

cdr3_nt: TGTGCCAGCAGTTGGCTAGCGGGAGATACGCAGTATTTT
cdr3_aa: CASSWLAGDTQYF
j_call: TRBJ2-3
d_call: TRBD2
v_call: TRBV27
clone_size: .

cdr3_nt: TGTGCCAGCTCAGCCGGGACGGGTTCACCCCTCCACTTT
cdr3_aa: CASSAGTGSPLHF
j_call: TRBJ1-6
d_call: .
v_call: TRBV18
clone_size: .

cdr3_nt: TGTGCCAGCAGCTTAGTGGGAGGTCAAGAGACCCAGTACTTC
cdr3_aa: CASSLVGGQETQYF
j_call: TRBJ2-5
d_call: .
v_call: TRBV7-2
clone_size: .

cdr3_nt: TGTGCCATCAGTACCGGGGCCAGGGATGGCTACACCTTC
cdr3_aa: CAISTGARDGYTF
j_call: TRBJ1-2
d_call: .
v_call: TRBV10-3
clone_size: .

cdr3_nt: TGTGCCAGCAGCCAGGGGGGCGGGGAGCTGTTTTTT
cdr3_aa: CASSQGGGELFF
j_call: TRBJ2-2
d_call: .
v_call: TRBV3-1/TRBV3-2
clone_size: .

cdr3_nt: TGCGCCAGCAGCCAGACAGGGGCCAAAAACATTCAGTACTTC
cdr3_aa: CASSQTGAKNIQYF
j_call: TRBJ2-4
d_call: TRBD1
v_call: TRBV5-1
clone_size: .

cdr3_nt: TGTGCCAGTAGTATGAGGGGACATGGCTACACCTTC
cdr3_aa: CASSMRGHGYTF
j_call: TRBJ1-2
d_call: .
v_call: TRBV19
clone_size: .

cdr3_nt: TGCGCCAGCACCCCGAGGGGTTCTGGGGCCAACGTCCTGACTTTC
cdr3_aa: CASTPRGSGANVLTF
j_call: TRBJ2-6
d_call: .
v_call: TRBV5-1
clone_size: .

cdr3_nt: TGTGCCATCAGTGATCGAAAGGGAGCCTACAATGAGCAGTTCTTC
cdr3_aa: CAISDRKGAYNEQFF
j_call: TRBJ2-1
d_call: .
v_call: TRBV10-3
clone_size: .

cdr3_nt: TGTGCTAGTGGTTTGGTATACGCAGGTGTCGGCTCGAGGAGCAATCAGCCCCAGCATTTT
cdr3_aa: CASGLVYAGVGSRSNQPQHF
j_call: TRBJ1-5
d_call: .
v_call: TRBV12-5
clone_size: few

cdr3_nt: TGCAGTGCTAGTCCGGGCTCAGATACGCAGTATTTT
cdr3_aa: CSASPGSDTQYF
j_call: TRBJ2-3
d_call: .
v_call: TRBV20-1
clone_size: .

cdr3_nt: TGTGCCAGCAGTGGGAGGTGGGCCGGGGAGCTGTTTTTT
cdr3_aa: CASSGRWAGELFF
j_call: TRBJ2-2
d_call: .
v_call: TRBV9
clone_size: few

cdr3_nt: TGTGCCAGCAGCTTAGTAACAGGGTTGAACTATGGCTACACCTTC
cdr3_aa: CASSLVTGLNYGYTF
j_call: TRBJ1-2
d_call: .
v_call: TRBV7-8
clone_size: .

cdr3_nt: TGTGCCAGCAGCTCCGGGACAGGCATAGACTCTGGGGCCAACGTCCTGACTTTC
cdr3_aa: CASSSGTGIDSGANVLTF
j_call: TRBJ2-6
d_call: TRBD1
v_call: TRBV14
clone_size: .

cdr3_nt: TGCGCCAGCAGCCAAGAGATCCCCCCGAGGGAGACCCAGTACTTC
cdr3_aa: CASSQEIPPRETQYF
j_call: TRBJ2-5
d_call: .
v_call: TRBV4-1
clone_size: .

cdr3_nt: TGTGCCAGCAGTTCTCCCCAACTGGGCTCTGGGGCCAACGTCCTGACTTTC
cdr3_aa: CASSSPQLGSGANVLTF
j_call: TRBJ2-6
d_call: .
v_call: TRBV28
clone_size: .

cdr3_nt: TGTGCCAGCAGTTTAGCGGGAGCCAAAAACATTCAGTACTTC
cdr3_aa: CASSLAGAKNIQYF
j_call: TRBJ2-4
d_call: .
v_call: TRBV27
clone_size: .

cdr3_nt: TGTGCCAGCAGAAGACAGGGTGACACTGAAGCTTTCTTT
cdr3_aa: CASRRQGDTEAFF
j_call: TRBJ1-1
d_call: TRBD1
v_call: TRBV6-5
clone_size: .

cdr3_nt: TGTGCCATCAGATCCGGGACTAGCGGGACCATCGAGCAGTACTTC
cdr3_aa: CAIRSGTSGTIEQYF
j_call: TRBJ2-7
d_call: TRBD2
v_call: TRBV10-3
clone_size: .

cdr3_nt: TGCGCCAGCAGCTTGTCCGGGTCGTACGGCTACACCTTC
cdr3_aa: CASSLSGSYGYTF
j_call: TRBJ1-2
d_call: .
v_call: TRBV5-1
clone_size: .

cdr3_nt: TGTGCCAGCAGCTGGGGTCCGAATCAGCCCCAGCATTTT
cdr3_aa: CASSWGPNQPQHF
j_call: TRBJ1-5
d_call: .
v_call: TRBV5-6
clone_size: .

cdr3_nt: TGTGCCAGCAGCTCGCTAAAAGAGAACACTGAAGCTTTCTTT
cdr3_aa: CASSSLKENTEAFF
j_call: TRBJ1-1
d_call: .
v_call: TRBV5-4
clone_size: .